Following are 5 T cell receptor beta chains from one sample sequenced in a study of shared clonotypes between healthy human individuals. Clones were read by immunoSEQ multiplex PCR, and TCRdb kept only the in-frame ones, dropping some. The data contain some 2,400,000 clones, around 95% of them seen just once; the ten biggest clones take up more than 0.1%. Material for sequencing was naive CD4+ T cells sorted from blood. Stated subset: CD45RA+ positively selected. Receptor source: a young man in good health.

The gene calls are TRBV10-3 and TRBJ2-3, with 10 positions matching TRBD1. The CDR3 loop spans 13 amino acids. Germline CDR1 ENHRY, CDR2 SYGVKD. The junction had 5 bases not matched to a gene; V was cut back by 10 bases and J by 4 bases. In DNA, the CDR3 is TGTGCCAACTCGGACAGGGGGGCAGATACGCAGTATTTT. Its protein product is CANSDRGADTQYF.

V and J are TRBV5-1 and TRBJ1-6; the D gene is possibly TRBD1 (5 bases). Germline V gene lookup returns CDR1 SGHRS and CDR2 YFSETQ. Trimming took off 0 bases at V and 10 bases at J, with 14 bases between the two ends. This CDR3 region has 15 residues. This chain's CDR3 is CASSLEGLPRSPLHF. Written as DNA, the CDR3 is TGCGCCAGCAGCTTGGAGGGACTGCCTCGGTCACCCCTCCACTTT.

V is TRBV7-2 and J is TRBJ2-3; 14 bases match TRBD2. The V gene's germline CDR1 is SGHTA and CDR2 FQGNSA. The CDR3 consists of 19 residues. The junction had 5 bases not matched to a gene; V was cut back by 0 bases and J by 0 bases. CDR3 DNA: TGTGCCAGCAGCTTAGCGATGGGACTAGCGGGGGCCAGCACAGATACGCAGTATTTT. Translation gives CASSLAMGLAGASTDTQYF.

This clone occurred once. The chain has TRBV10-3 and TRBJ2-1; 11 nucleotides align to TRBD1. This CDR3 comprises 15 residues. Per germline, CDR1 ENHRY and CDR2 SYGVKD. The V and J ends lost 8 bases and 2 bases, in that order; junction bases with no gene match: 5. The CDR3 sequence: CAIQKGQGAYNEQFF. DNA of the CDR3: TGTGCCATCCAGAAGGGACAGGGGGCCTACAATGAGCAGTTCTTC.

The V and J genes are TRBV2 and TRBJ2-3, with 10 nucleotides matching TRBD2. The CDR3 length is 16 residues. With 5 bases clipped from V and 2 bases from J, the junction kept 7 bases outside the gene matches. CDR1 and CDR2 (germline): SNHLY, FYNNEI. This CDR3 reads CASSPWTSGNTDTQYF. Here the CDR3 DNA reads TGTGCCAGCAGTCCATGGACTAGCGGCAACACAGATACGCAGTATTTT.